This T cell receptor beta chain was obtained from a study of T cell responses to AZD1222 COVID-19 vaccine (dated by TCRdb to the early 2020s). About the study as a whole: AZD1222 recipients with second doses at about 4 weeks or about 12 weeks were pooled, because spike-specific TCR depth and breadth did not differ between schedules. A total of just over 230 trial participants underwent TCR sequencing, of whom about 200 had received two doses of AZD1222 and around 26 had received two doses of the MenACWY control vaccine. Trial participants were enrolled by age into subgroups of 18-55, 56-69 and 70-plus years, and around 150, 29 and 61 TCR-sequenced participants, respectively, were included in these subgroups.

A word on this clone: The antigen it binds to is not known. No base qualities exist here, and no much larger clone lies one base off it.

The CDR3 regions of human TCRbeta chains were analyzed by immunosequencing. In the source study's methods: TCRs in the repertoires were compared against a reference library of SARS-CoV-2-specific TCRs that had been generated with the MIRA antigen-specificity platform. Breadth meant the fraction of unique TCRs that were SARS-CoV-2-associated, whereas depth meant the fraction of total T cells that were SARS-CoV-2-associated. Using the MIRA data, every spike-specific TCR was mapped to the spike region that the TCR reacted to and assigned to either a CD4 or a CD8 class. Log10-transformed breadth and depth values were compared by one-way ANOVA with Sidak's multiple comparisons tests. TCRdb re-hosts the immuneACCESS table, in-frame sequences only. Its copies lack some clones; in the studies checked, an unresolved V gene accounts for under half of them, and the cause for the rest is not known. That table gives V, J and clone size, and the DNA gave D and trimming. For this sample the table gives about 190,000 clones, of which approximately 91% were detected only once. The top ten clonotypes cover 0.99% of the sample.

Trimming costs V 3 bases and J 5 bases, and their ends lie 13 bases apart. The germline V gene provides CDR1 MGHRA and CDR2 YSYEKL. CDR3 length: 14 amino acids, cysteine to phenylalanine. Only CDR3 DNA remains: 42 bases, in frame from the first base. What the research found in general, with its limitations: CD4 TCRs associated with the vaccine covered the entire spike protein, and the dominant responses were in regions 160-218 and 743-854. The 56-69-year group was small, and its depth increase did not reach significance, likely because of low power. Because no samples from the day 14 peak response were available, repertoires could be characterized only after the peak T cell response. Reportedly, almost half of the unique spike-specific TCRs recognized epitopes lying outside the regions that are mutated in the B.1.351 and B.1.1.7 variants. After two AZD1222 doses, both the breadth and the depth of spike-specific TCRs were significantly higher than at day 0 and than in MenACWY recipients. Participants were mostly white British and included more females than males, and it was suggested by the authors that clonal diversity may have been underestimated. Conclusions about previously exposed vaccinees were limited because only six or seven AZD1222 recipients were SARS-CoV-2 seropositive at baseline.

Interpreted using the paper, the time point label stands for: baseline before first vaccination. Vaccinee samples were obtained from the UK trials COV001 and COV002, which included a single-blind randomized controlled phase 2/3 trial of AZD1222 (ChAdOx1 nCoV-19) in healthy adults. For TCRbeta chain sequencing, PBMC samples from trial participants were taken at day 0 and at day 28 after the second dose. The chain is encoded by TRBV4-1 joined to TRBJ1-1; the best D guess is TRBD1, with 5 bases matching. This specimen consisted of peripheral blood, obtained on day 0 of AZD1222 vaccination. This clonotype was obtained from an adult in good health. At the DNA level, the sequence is TGCGCCAGCAGCCAGCCTACGGGGCAAACTGAAGCTTTCTTT. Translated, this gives CASSQPTGQTEAFF.